Listed here are 17 T cell receptor beta chains from one sample, sequenced in a study of neurological immune-mediated disorders. TCRdb passed the 5' RACE reads through MiXCR, listing each CDR3 protein once. The sample holds approximately 74,000 distinct CDR3 sequences, around 5.2% seen once. Specimen: PBMCs. These receptors came from a man between 18 and 29 years old with multiple sclerosis.

There are many counts of this clonotype. The genes are TRBV20-1 and TRBJ2-2; a possible D gene is TRBD1 (5 bases). There are 14 residues in the CDR3. V lost 2 bases, J lost 5 bases, and 12 bases lay in between. The germline V gene has CDR1 DFQATT and CDR2 SNEGSKA (reference sequence). CDR3: CSARFRGRTGELFF. As DNA, the CDR3 is TGCAGTGCTAGATTTAGGGGTCGAACCGGGGAGCTGTTTTTT.

The sample holds many counts of this clonotype. The CDR3 region has the DNA TGTGCCTGGCTAGCGGGTAATGAGCAGTTCTTC. As protein: CAWLAGNEQFF. This chain uses TRBV30 with TRBJ2-1, with 8 bases fitting TRBD2. Germline assignment: CDR1 GTSNPN and CDR2 SVGIG (reference sequence). Trimming removed 5 bases from V and 7 bases from J; junction bases left unmatched: 1. The CDR3 runs 11 residues.

This clonotype was counted many times. The gene calls are TRBV4-1 and TRBJ2-3, with 11 bases identical to TRBD2. Trimming cost V 1 base and J 3 bases; bases outside gene matches: 6. CDR3 length: 17 amino acids. Germline V gene sequence: CDR1 MGHRA, CDR2 YSYEKL. The CDR3 DNA reads as TGCGCCAGCAGCCAAGGGCCAACTAGCGGGGGAACAGATACGCAGTATTTT. Protein product: CASSQGPTSGGTDTQYF.

This clonotype has a count of ten or more. V usage is TRBV7-2 and J usage is TRBJ2-3; 7 bases are shared with TRBD1. The CDR3 totals 16 residues. The trim removed 5 bases at V and 5 bases at J, leaving 13 bases unmatched. Germline loops: CDR1 SGHTA, CDR2 FQGNSA. CDR3 sequence (DNA): TGTGCCAGCAGCGTACGTCTAGGGGGCAACAGAGATACGCAGTATTTT. Translated, it gives CASSVRLGGNRDTQYF.

This clonotype was detected ten times or more. The genes are TRBV5-1 and TRBJ1-1; possible D gene TRBD1, 6 bases. V was cut by 7 bases and J by 3 bases, with 13 bases left in between. The length of the CDR3 is 13 residues. CDR1 and CDR2 from the germline V gene are SGHRS and YFSETQ. DNA for the CDR3: TGCGCCAGCCGCACTGAGGGGGACACTGAAGCTTTCTTT. Translating gives CASRTEGDTEAFF.

This sequence joins TRBV20-1 and TRBJ2-3, with D possibly matching TRBD1 (6 bases). CDR3 length equals 14 residues. Germline-derived CDR1 and CDR2 are DFQATT and SNEGSKA (reference sequence). Trimming removed 3 bases at V and 5 bases at J, with 15 bases between. The CDR3 loop reads CSARRPGAQDTQYF. CDR3 nucleotide sequence: TGCAGTGCTAGGAGGCCAGGGGCTCAAGATACGCAGTATTTT.

V and J are TRBV20-1 and TRBJ2-7; possibly TRBD1 for D (6 bases). With 6 bases removed from V and 7 bases from J, the gap between germline ends came to 19 bases. This CDR3 spans 13 amino acids. Per the germline V gene, CDR1 is DFQATT and CDR2 is SNEGSKA (reference sequence). The chain's CDR3 is CSARGHGAREQYF. In nucleotides, the CDR3 is TGCAGTGCCCGGGGACATGGGGCTCGGGAGCAGTACTTC.

At least ten counts were recorded for this clonotype. The chain links TRBV5-1 to TRBJ2-1; D may match TRBD1 or TRBD2 (5 bases each). The CDR3 consists of 14 residues. V lost 0 bases, J lost 8 bases, and 12 bases lay in between. Looked up from germline, CDR1 is SGHRS and CDR2 is YFSETQ. The CDR3 spells CASSLEGQGHEQFF. CDR3 nucleotides: TGCGCCAGCAGCTTGGAGGGGCAGGGACATGAGCAGTTCTTC.

This clonotype was seen many times. The chain uses TRBV12-3 or TRBV12-4 and TRBJ2-1, with 9 bases lining up with TRBD2. The CDR3 has 13 residues. The junction had 0 bases not matched to a gene; V was cut back by 1 base and J by 8 bases. CDR3 sequence reads: CASSLERGDEQFF. CDR3 DNA: TGTGCCAGCAGTTTAGAGCGGGGGGATGAGCAGTTCTTC.

This clonotype was detected ten times or more. A read error may be the cause here, since a much bigger clone is one base away. The chain employs TRBV11-2 and TRBJ2-2, with D uncertain. The germline V and J ends were trimmed by 6 bases and 6 bases, with 5 bases remaining between them. Germline assignment: CDR1 SGHAT and CDR2 FQNNGV. The CDR3 length is 11 residues. CDR3 sequence: CASRFAGELFF. DNA of the CDR3: TGTGCCAGCAGATTTGCCGGGGAGCTGTTTTTT.

This clonotype was detected many times. The V and J genes are TRBV27 and TRBJ1-2; 9 bases line up with TRBD1. The V segment lost 3 bases and the J segment 8 bases; nucleotides outside the gene matches: 10. The CDR3 length is 15 residues. CDR1 is MNHEY, CDR2 SMNVEV, per germline (reference sequence). The CDR3 bases are TGTGCCAGCAGTTTCCGGATAACAGGGGGCGAGGGCTACACCTTC. Its translation: CASSFRITGGEGYTF.

This clonotype was recorded at least ten times. This chain links TRBV12-3 or TRBV12-4 with TRBJ2-2; either TRBD1 or TRBD2 may supply D (6 bases each). The CDR3 runs to 13 residues. The V end was cut by 6 bases, the J end by 5 bases, with 10 bases between. CDR3 in amino acids: CASSEGGTGELFF. The CDR3, as DNA: TGTGCCAGCAGCGAGGGGGGTACCGGGGAGCTGTTTTTT.

This clonotype has a count of ten or more. V usage is TRBV20-1 and J usage is TRBJ2-7, with 8 bases that match TRBD2. Trimming at V came to 0 bases and at J to 4 bases, leaving 5 bases not matched to a gene. Germline lookup yields CDR1 DFQATT and CDR2 SNEGSKA (reference sequence). The CDR3 contains 14 residues. CDR3 sequence: CSARDRAGAYEQYF. The CDR3 DNA is TGCAGTGCTAGAGATCGAGCGGGAGCGTACGAGCAGTACTTC.

This clonotype was counted ten times or more. This chain joins TRBV5-6 and TRBJ2-1; no firm D call. The germline CDR1 and CDR2 sequences are SGHDT and YYEEEE. Trimming left V 4 bases short and J 4 bases short, with 3 bases between. The CDR3 contains 11 residues. In nucleotides, the CDR3 is TGTGCCAGCAGCAAATACAATGAGCAGTTCTTC. It translates to CASSKYNEQFF.

As to this clonotype: Being one base from a much bigger clone, this may be a read error. The rearrangement uses TRBV20-1 and TRBJ1-2, with D uncertain. The CDR3 is 13 amino acids. From germline, CDR1 is DFQATT and CDR2 SNEGSKA (reference sequence). The V and J ends lost 1 base and 4 bases respectively, with 10 bases between them. The chain's CDR3 is CSARVSTSYGYTF. CDR3 DNA: TGCAGTGCTAGAGTTAGTACCAGCTATGGCTACACCTTC.

This clonotype was seen many times. This chain connects TRBV9 to TRBJ2-3, with 12 positions matching TRBD2. Germline CDR1 reads SGDLS; CDR2 reads YYNGEE. V trimming: 5 bases; J trimming: 4 bases; junction bases outside the gene matches: 5. This CDR3 contains 15 residues. CDR3 loop: CASSPSGGAADTQYF. The DNA for the CDR3 is TGTGCCAGCAGTCCTAGCGGGGGGGCCGCAGATACGCAGTATTTT.

This clonotype turned up a few times. The rearrangement joins TRBV7-2 to TRBJ2-2, with D tentatively TRBD1 or TRBD2 (5 bases each). The ends were cut back, 6 bases at V and 0 bases at J, with 14 bases in the middle. CDR1 and CDR2 from the germline V gene are SGHTA and FQGNSA. This CDR3 region has 16 residues. Written as DNA, the CDR3 is TGTGCCAGCAGGGAAACTGGGACGACGAACACCGGGGAGCTGTTTTTT. This sequence encodes CASRETGTTNTGELFF.